Each of the 8 T cell receptor beta chains below was sequenced from the same sample in a study of cytomegalovirus exposure and HLA in healthy donors. Primers: 60 Vbeta forward and 13 Jbeta reverse. Data came from immunoSEQ multiplex PCR; TCRdb stores just in-frame clones and leaves some out. The sample has 180,000 or so clones, about 85% seen once; the top ten hold roughly 1.4%. Sequencing was done on a sample of PBMCs. The receptors stem from a girl aged 5-17 years in good health and CMV-seropositive.

The J gene is TRBJ2-7, the V gene TRBV5-1, with 8 bases identical to TRBD1. Per germline, CDR1 SGHRS and CDR2 YFSETQ. The CDR3 loop spans 14 amino acids. The ends lost 0 bases at V and 6 bases at J; junction bases unmatched: 5. This chain's CDR3 is CASSLGTGRFEQYF. For the CDR3, the DNA is TGCGCCAGCAGCTTGGGGACAGGGCGTTTCGAGCAGTACTTC.

This chain joins TRBV7-8 and TRBJ2-5; 13 bases line up with TRBD2. CDR1 SGHVS and CDR2 FQNEAQ come from the germline V gene. J was trimmed by 5 bases and V by 5 bases; bases with no gene match: 20. This CDR3 region has 20 residues. This CDR3 reads CASSQIKPGGLAGSLETQYF. CDR3 coding DNA: TGTGCCAGCAGCCAAATCAAGCCAGGGGGACTAGCGGGGTCTTTGGAGACCCAGTACTTC.

The chain uses TRBV7-2 and TRBJ2-2; 10 nucleotides match TRBD2. This CDR3 is built from 16 residues. The V gene's germline CDR1 is SGHTA and CDR2 FQGNSA. Unmatched junction bases numbered 6, after V lost 2 bases and J lost 6 bases. CDR3 in DNA: TGTGCCAGCAGCTTACTACTAGCGGGACGGCCCGGGGAGCTGTTTTTT. It translates to CASSLLLAGRPGELFF.

This clone has only one observation. The chain joins TRBV4-2 to TRBJ2-7; 7 bases align to TRBD2. Germline trimming cut 4 bases from V and 4 bases from J; bases unmatched to any gene: 10. The CDR3 is 15 residues long. Germline-derived CDR1 and CDR2 are LGHNA and YNFKEQ. CDR3 loop: CASSPYSGSTYEQYF. Here the CDR3 DNA reads TGTGCCAGCAGCCCCTATAGCGGGTCTACTTACGAGCAGTACTTC.

V and J are TRBV30 and TRBJ2-7, with 8 bases that match TRBD1. CDR3 size: 14 residues. Germline V CDR1 and CDR2: GTSNPN, SVGIG (reference sequence). The junction had 9 bases not matched to a gene; V was cut back by 5 bases and J by 3 bases. In DNA form, the CDR3 reads TGTGCCTGGTCCTGGGGGACAGGCGGCTACGAGCAGTACTTC. Amino acid sequence: CAWSWGTGGYEQYF. Full variable domain (rest looked up from reference TRBV30 and TRBJ2-7): SQTIHQWPATLVQPVGSPLSLECTVEGTSNPNLYWYRQAAGRGLQLLFYSVGIGQISSEVPQNLSASRPQDRQFILSSKKLLLSDSGFYLCAWSWGTGGYEQYFGPGTRLTVT.

This rearrangement joins TRBV6-1 to TRBJ1-4; 9 bases are shared with TRBD1. The CDR3 sequence is 13 residues long. V dropped 7 bases and J dropped 8; count of bases not matched to a gene: 5. Germline V CDR1 and CDR2: MNHNS, SASEGT. This chain's CDR3 is CASIGTGKEKLFF. For the CDR3, the DNA is TGTGCCAGCATTGGGACAGGGAAGGAAAAACTGTTTTTT.

This clone occurred once. The chain links TRBV6-5 to TRBJ2-6; no firm D call. Between the trimmed V and J ends, which lost 2 bases and 0 bases, there was a span of 8 bases. The CDR3 consists of 16 residues. Germline CDR1 MNHEY, CDR2 SVGAGI. Here the CDR3 reads CASSYREHSGANVLTF. As DNA, the CDR3 is TGTGCCAGCAGTTACCGTGAGCACTCTGGGGCCAACGTCCTGACTTTC.

This chain connects TRBV5-1 to TRBJ1-1, with D perhaps matching TRBD1 (5 bases). CDR1 SGHRS and CDR2 YFSETQ come from the germline V gene. V dropped 0 bases and J dropped 8 bases, with 11 bases sitting between them. This CDR3 is built from 13 residues. CDR3 region: CASSLEQAAEAFF. As DNA, the CDR3 is TGCGCCAGCAGCTTGGAACAGGCCGCCGAAGCTTTCTTT. Full variable domain (remainder filled in from reference TRBV5-1 and TRBJ1-1): KAGVTQTPRYLIKTRGQQVTLSCSPISGHRSVSWYQQTPGQGLQFLFEYFSETQRNKGNFPGRFSGRQFSNSRSEMNVSTLELGDSALYLCASSLEQAAEAFFGQGTRLTVV.